This T cell receptor (beta chain) was recovered during a study of OX40 agonist ivuxolimab in advanced cancers. The overall study: Patients were treated with ivuxolimab, an agonistic anti-OX40 (CD134) antibody. Regarding the study as a whole: Both blood CD4+ and CD8+ T cells showed clonal growth by week 6 at 0.1 to 3.0 mg/kg.

The germline V gene encodes CDR1 SGDLS and CDR2 YYNGEE. This CDR3 has 15 residues. V was clipped by 4 bases and J by 6 bases; unmatched bases: 11. Concerning this clone itself: What it recognizes is unknown.

Data came from immunoSEQ multiplex PCR; TCRdb stores just in-frame clones and leaves some out. The sample holds tens of thousands of clones; about 88% are singletons and the top ten take 15% to 20%. The sequence was collected from an adult with an advanced solid tumor such as melanoma, head and neck, liver or kidney cancer. Source: CD4+ or CD8+ T cells sorted from blood, taken in a trial of the OX40 agonist ivuxolimab. The chain joins TRBV9 to TRBJ2-3; 7 nucleotides agree with TRBD2. The CDR3 protein is CASSPPAGVADTQYF. Written as DNA, the CDR3 is TGTGCCAGCAGCCCCCCCGCGGGAGTAGCTGATACGCAGTATTTT. The whole variable domain, filled in from reference TRBV9 and TRBJ2-3, reads DSGVTQTPKHLITATGQRVTLRCSPRSGDLSVYWYQQSLDQGLQFLIQYYNGEERAKGNILERFSAQQFPDLHSELNLSSLELGDSALYFCASSPPAGVADTQYFGPGTRLTVL.